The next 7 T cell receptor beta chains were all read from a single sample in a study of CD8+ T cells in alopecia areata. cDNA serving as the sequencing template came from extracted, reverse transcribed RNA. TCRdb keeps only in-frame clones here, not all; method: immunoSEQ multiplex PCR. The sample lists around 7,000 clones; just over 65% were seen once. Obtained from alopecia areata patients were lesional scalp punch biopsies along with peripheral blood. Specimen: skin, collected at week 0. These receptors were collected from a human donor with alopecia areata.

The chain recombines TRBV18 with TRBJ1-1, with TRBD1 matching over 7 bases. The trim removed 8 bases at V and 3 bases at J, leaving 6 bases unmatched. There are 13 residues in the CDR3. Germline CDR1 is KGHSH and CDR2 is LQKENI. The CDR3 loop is CASAKDRDTEAFF. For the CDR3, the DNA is TGTGCCAGCGCAAAAGACAGGGACACTGAAGCTTTCTTT.

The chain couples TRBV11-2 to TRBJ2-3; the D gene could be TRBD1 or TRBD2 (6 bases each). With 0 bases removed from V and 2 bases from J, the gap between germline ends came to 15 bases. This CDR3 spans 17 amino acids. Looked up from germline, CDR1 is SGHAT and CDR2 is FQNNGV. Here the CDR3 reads CASSLDLGGSPTDTQYF. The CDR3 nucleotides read TGTGCCAGCAGCTTAGATCTAGGGGGGAGCCCCACAGATACGCAGTATTTT.

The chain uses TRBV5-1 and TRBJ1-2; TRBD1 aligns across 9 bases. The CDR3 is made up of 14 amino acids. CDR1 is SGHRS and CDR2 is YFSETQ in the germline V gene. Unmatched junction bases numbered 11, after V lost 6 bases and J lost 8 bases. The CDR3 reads CASKEPGQGKGYTF. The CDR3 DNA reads TGCGCCAGCAAAGAGCCAGGACAGGGGAAAGGCTACACCTTC.

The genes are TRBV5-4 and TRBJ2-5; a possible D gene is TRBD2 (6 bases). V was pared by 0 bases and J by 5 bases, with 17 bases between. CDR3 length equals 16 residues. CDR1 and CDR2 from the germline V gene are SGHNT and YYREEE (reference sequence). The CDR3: CASSLVGQGGSETQYF. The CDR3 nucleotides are TGTGCCAGCAGCTTGGTGGGGCAGGGAGGATCGGAGACCCAGTACTTC.

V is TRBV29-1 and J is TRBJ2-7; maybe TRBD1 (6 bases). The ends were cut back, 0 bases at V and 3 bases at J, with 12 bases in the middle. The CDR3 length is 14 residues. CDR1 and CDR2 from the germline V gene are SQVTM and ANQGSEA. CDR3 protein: CSVEDPGVGYEQYF. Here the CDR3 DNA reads TGCAGCGTTGAAGATCCAGGGGTTGGCTACGAGCAGTACTTC.

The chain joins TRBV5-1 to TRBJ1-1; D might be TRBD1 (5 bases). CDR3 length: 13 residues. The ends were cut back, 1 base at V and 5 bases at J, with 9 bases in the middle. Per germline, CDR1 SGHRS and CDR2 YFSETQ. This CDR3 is CASSLPGRTEAFF. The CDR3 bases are TGCGCCAGCAGCTTGCCAGGGAGAACTGAAGCTTTCTTT.

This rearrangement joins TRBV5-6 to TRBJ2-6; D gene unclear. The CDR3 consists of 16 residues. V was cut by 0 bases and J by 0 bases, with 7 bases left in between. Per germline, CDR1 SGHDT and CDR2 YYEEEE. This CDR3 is CASSLGPHSGANVLTF. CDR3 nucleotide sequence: TGTGCCAGCAGCTTGGGGCCCCACTCTGGGGCCAACGTCCTGACTTTC.